These 4 T cell receptor beta chains share one sample of origin, sequenced in a study of T cells after yellow fever vaccination. TCRdb reprocessed the 5' RACE reads via MiXCR and lists one record per CDR3 protein. The table has about 53,000 distinct CDR3 sequences, around 6.1% seen once; the top ten hold 25% to 40%. Sequences were derived from PBMCs, either bulk or a sorted T-cell subset (CD4+, CD8+, memory, or dextramer-sorted; not recorded which), sampled on the day of the yellow fever booster vaccination. These receptors were taken from a man aged 18 to 30 who received the YFV17D yellow fever vaccine.

CDR3 bases: TGTGCCAGCAGTGAATTTACGGCATCGAGCAAAAACATTCAGTACTTC. It is translated as CASSEFTASSKNIQYF. The gene calls are TRBV6-1 and TRBJ2-4; D remains unclear. CDR1 is MNHNS and CDR2 is SASEGT in the germline V gene. The ends were cut back, 2 bases at V and 3 bases at J, with 14 bases in the middle. The CDR3 totals 16 residues.

This clonotype was seen ten or more times. The gene calls are TRBV15 and TRBJ1-2; a possible D gene is TRBD1 (5 bases). Germline CDR1 and CDR2: LNHNV and YYDKDF (reference sequence). CDR3 length equals 14 residues. The V and J ends lost 7 bases and 0 bases respectively, with 12 bases between them. The CDR3 reads CATNPTATNYGYTF. CDR3 coding DNA: TGTGCCACCAACCCGACAGCGACTAACTATGGCTACACCTTC.

This clonotype came up a few times. The chain couples TRBV29-1 to TRBJ2-5; weak D call: TRBD2 (5 bases). The CDR3 is 10 amino acids. Trimming pared 5 bases from V and 5 bases from J, leaving 6 bases between. Germline loops: CDR1 SQVTM, CDR2 ANQGSEA. For the CDR3, the DNA is TGCAGCGTTTCGGGGGAGACCCAGTACTTC. Its protein is CSVSGETQYF. The full variable domain, in which reference TRBV29-1 and TRBJ2-5 provide the parts outside the CDR3, is SAVISQKPSRDICQRGTSLTIQCQVDSQVTMMFWYRQQPGQSLTLIATANQGSEATYESGFVIDKFPISRPNLTFSTLTVSNMSPEDSSIYLCSVSGETQYFGPGTRLLVL.

This clonotype occurred a few times. The CDR3 nucleotides are TGCGCCAGCAGCCTAGGACAGGGGGTCGTCTCTGGAAACACCATATATTTT. Amino acids: CASSLGQGVVSGNTIYF. The rearrangement uses TRBV5-1 and TRBJ1-3, with TRBD1 identical over 10 bases. The ends lost 4 bases at V and 0 bases at J; junction bases unmatched: 7. The CDR3 has 17 residues. Germline CDR1 SGHRS, CDR2 YFSETQ.